This is a list of T cell receptor beta chains from one sample in a study of naive and memory T cell subsets. TCRdb passed the UMI-ligation and nested PCR reads through MiXCR, listing each CDR3 protein once. The data contain about 150,000 distinct CDR3 sequences, more than 15% of them singletons. Sequences were obtained from naive CD4+ T cells from blood. These receptors were collected from a human donor in good health. Both conserved end residues are part of each CDR3. A D gene is named only where the DNA matches it firmly. Clone size appears in some rows only: once, few, many, or a class for an expanded clone.

CDR3aa	CDR3nt	j_gene	abundance	v_gene	d_gene
CSARWGAANEKLFF	TGCAGTGCTAGGTGGGGGGCGGCTAATGAAAAACTGTTTTTT	TRBJ1-4	-	TRBV20-1	-
CASSLADETQYF	TGCGCCAGCAGCTTGGCCGATGAGACCCAGTACTTC	TRBJ2-5	few	TRBV5-1	-
CASSDGRIWANEKLFF	TGTGCCAGCAGTGATGGGAGGATATGGGCTAATGAAAAACTGTTTTTT	TRBJ1-4	-	TRBV2	-
CASSRGDSGIQYF	TGCGCCAGCAGTCGTGGGGATTCGGGCATTCAGTACTTC	TRBJ2-4	-	TRBV5-1	-
CSARDRLDVSEQYF	TGCAGTGCTAGAGATAGGTTGGATGTATCCGAGCAGTACTTC	TRBJ2-7	-	TRBV20-1	-
CSVPLAGGTDTQYF	TGCAGTGTACCCCTAGCGGGAGGGACAGATACGCAGTATTTT	TRBJ2-3	-	TRBV20-1	TRBD2
CASSEHYRENEQFF	TGTGCCAGCAGCGAACATTACAGGGAAAATGAGCAGTTCTTC	TRBJ2-1	-	TRBV28	-
CASSENSGTYNEQFF	TGTGCCAGCAGTGAAAATAGCGGGACCTACAATGAGCAGTTCTTC	TRBJ2-1	-	TRBV2	TRBD2
CASSRDSGSPYEQYF	TGTGCCAGCAGTCGAGATAGCGGGAGCCCCTACGAGCAGTACTTC	TRBJ2-7	few	TRBV2	TRBD2
CASSVAGGNGNQETQYF	TGTGCCAGCAGCGTAGCTGGGGGGAATGGGAACCAAGAGACCCAGTACTTC	TRBJ2-5	-	TRBV9	-
CASSPGTNGNTIYF	TGTGCCAGCAGTCCCGGGACGAACGGAAACACCATATATTTT	TRBJ1-3	few	TRBV12-3/TRBV12-4	-
CASSWRAMGTDTQYF	TGTGCCAGCTCGTGGAGGGCCATGGGGACAGATACGCAGTATTTT	TRBJ2-3	-	TRBV11-2	-
CSVDLGRGLGIEAFF	TGCAGCGTTGATCTGGGCAGGGGGCTTGGTATAGAAGCTTTCTTT	TRBJ1-1	-	TRBV29-1	TRBD1
CASSLPSGIRETQYF	TGTGCCAGCAGCCTACCTAGCGGGATTAGAGAGACCCAGTACTTC	TRBJ2-5	few	TRBV28	TRBD2
CASSARLAGSTDTQYF	TGTGCCAGCAGCGCTAGACTAGCGGGGAGCACAGATACGCAGTATTTT	TRBJ2-3	-	TRBV7-2	TRBD2